Presented here are 7 T cell receptor beta chains from one specimen sequenced in a study of T cell changes during pregnancy in multiple sclerosis. TCRdb's copy holds only in-frame clones and misses some; the assay was immunoSEQ multiplex PCR. Of more than 40,000 clones detected, roughly nine tenths appear once; the ten largest clones hold around 7%. The sequencing used CD8+ T cells from peripheral blood mononuclear cells, collected in the third trimester of pregnancy. These receptors were obtained from a female donor with multiple sclerosis, enrolled in a pregnancy study.

The chain couples TRBV6-1 to TRBJ2-7; 7 positions match TRBD2. Germline assignment: CDR1 MNHNS and CDR2 SASEGT. V trimming: 4 bases; J trimming: 1 base; junction bases outside the gene matches: 7. The CDR3 contains 15 residues. The CDR3 region is CASSGLAEGSYEQYF. The CDR3 DNA sequence: TGTGCCAGCAGTGGGCTAGCGGAGGGATCCTACGAGCAGTACTTC.

The V gene is TRBV27, the J gene TRBJ2-5; D is undetermined. V was shortened by 3 bases and J by 1 base, with 12 bases between the two germline ends. This CDR3 comprises 15 residues. The germline V gene encodes CDR1 MNHEY and CDR2 SMNVEV (reference sequence). CDR3 nucleotides: TGTGCCAGCAGTTTGGGCCAATCATCCCAAGAGACCCAGTACTTC. It is translated as CASSLGQSSQETQYF.

This sequence joins TRBV2 and TRBJ2-7; 7 positions agree with TRBD2. Germline trimming cut 6 bases from V and 5 bases from J; bases unmatched to any gene: 7. CDR1 is SNHLY and CDR2 is FYNNEI in the germline V gene. CDR3 length: 13 residues. In nucleotides, the CDR3 is TGTGCCAGCAGGGGGCCGGGGGGTGACGAGCAGTACTTC. The encoded protein is CASRGPGGDEQYF.

This chain joins TRBV6-5 and TRBJ2-5; 10 bases fit TRBD2. The CDR3 sequence is 15 residues long. The V and J ends lost 2 bases and 4 bases, in that order; junction bases with no gene match: 4. CDR1 MNHEY and CDR2 SVGAGI come from the germline V gene. In DNA form, the CDR3 reads TGTGCCAGCAGTTACGCTAGCGGGGGACCAGAGACCCAGTACTTC. Translation gives CASSYASGGPETQYF.

This chain joins TRBV15 and TRBJ2-3; 11 nucleotides align to TRBD2. This CDR3 has 17 amino acids. Trimming at V came to 5 bases and at J to 1 base, leaving 8 bases not matched to a gene. Germline V gives CDR1 LNHNV, CDR2 YYDKDF (reference sequence). CDR3 coding DNA: TGTGCCACCAGCGGAAATAGCGGGAGGGGTGGCACAGATACGCAGTATTTT. This sequence encodes CATSGNSGRGGTDTQYF. The complete variable domain, with remaining parts taken from reference TRBV15 and TRBJ2-3, reads DAMVIQNPRYQVTQFGKPVTLSCSQTLNHNVMYWYQQKSSQAPKLLFHYYDKDFNNEADTPDNFQSRRPNTSFCFLDIRSPGLGDTAMYLCATSGNSGRGGTDTQYFGPGTRLTVL.

This chain uses TRBV7-3 with TRBJ2-3; D uncertain. The germline V gene has CDR1 SGHTA and CDR2 FQGTGA. This CDR3 has 11 residues. V lost 3 bases, J lost 5 bases, and 3 bases lay in between. CDR3 protein: CASSFLDTQYF. The CDR3 DNA sequence: TGTGCCAGCAGCTTCTTAGATACGCAGTATTTT.

V is TRBV19 and J is TRBJ1-3; possible D gene TRBD1, 5 bases. V was clipped by 5 bases and J by 0 bases, with 20 bases between them. The CDR3 loop spans 18 amino acids. Germline-derived CDR1 and CDR2 are LNHDA and SQIVND (reference sequence). CDR3 amino acids: CASSPYPGLLASGNTIYF. The DNA of the CDR3 is TGTGCCAGTAGTCCATATCCGGGACTCCTTGCCTCTGGAAACACCATATATTTT.